This passage covers 7 T cell receptor beta chains from one sample sequenced in a study of blood T cell repertoires in COVID-19. The table came from immunoSEQ multiplex PCR; TCRdb's copy has only in-frame clones and leaves some out. The sample carries roughly 160,000 clones, under 80% recorded once. The sequencing input was peripheral blood. All receptors derive from a woman aged 80 or over with acute or convalescent COVID-19.

The chain uses TRBV7-2 and TRBJ2-5; TRBD2 agrees at 8 bases. The V gene end was trimmed by 1 base and the J gene end by 5 bases; junction bases not matched to a gene: 6. The CDR3 is made up of 15 amino acids. CDR1 and CDR2 (germline): SGHTA, FQGNSA. The CDR3 spells CASSLDSGERETQYF. Here the CDR3 DNA reads TGTGCCAGCAGCTTAGATAGCGGGGAGCGGGAGACCCAGTACTTC.

This chain links TRBV6-1 with TRBJ1-1, with D possibly being TRBD1 (6 bases). V lost 0 bases and J lost 3, with 8 bases in between. CDR1 is MNHNS and CDR2 is SASEGT in the germline V gene. This CDR3 region has 14 residues. The CDR3 DNA reads as TGTGCCAGCAGTGAAGCACAGGGCCACACTGAAGCTTTCTTT. Translation gives CASSEAQGHTEAFF.

There are a few counts of this clone. The rearrangement joins TRBV27 to TRBJ1-4, with 10 bases lining up with TRBD1. CDR1 MNHEY and CDR2 SMNVEV come from the germline V gene (reference sequence). The CDR3 runs 15 residues. Trimming removed 5 bases from V and 5 bases from J; junction bases left unmatched: 5. DNA of the CDR3: TGTGCCAGCAGTAAGCGGGGACAGGGGAATGAAAAACTGTTTTTT. Translation gives CASSKRGQGNEKLFF. Based on the CDR3 plus reference TRBV27 and TRBJ1-4, the full variable domain is EAQVTQNPRYLITVTGKKLTVTCSQNMNHEYMSWYRQDPGLGLRQIYYSMNVEVTDKGDVPEGYKVSRKEKRNFPLILESPSPNQTSLYFCASSKRGQGNEKLFFGSGTQLSVL.

This clone occurred a few times. The chain employs TRBV14 and TRBJ1-6; D gene unclear. Germline CDR1 and CDR2: SGHDN and FVKESK. The CDR3 has 14 residues. V was clipped by 1 base and J by 6 bases, with 7 bases between them. For the CDR3, the DNA is TGTGCCAGCAGCCAAGTTCTCTTTAATTCACCCCTCCACTTT. Translated: CASSQVLFNSPLHF.

V is TRBV19 and J is TRBJ1-1; TRBD1 matches at 7 bases. V was pared by 3 bases and J by 7 bases, with 8 bases of the junction left unmatched. This CDR3 spans 14 amino acids. Germline V gene data show CDR1 as LNHDA and CDR2 as SQIVND (reference sequence). The CDR3 region is CASSISYRDSEAFF. For the CDR3, the DNA is TGTGCCAGTAGTATTTCTTACAGGGACAGTGAAGCTTTCTTT.

The chain carries TRBV4-2 and TRBJ2-1; 10 nucleotides align to TRBD2. Germline trimming cut 4 bases from V and 8 bases from J; bases unmatched to any gene: 11. The germline V gene encodes CDR1 LGHNA and CDR2 YNFKEQ. The CDR3 is made up of 16 amino acids. The CDR3 nucleotides read TGTGCCAGCAGCCCGAGAGCGGGAGGGCCAGATGATGAGCAGTTCTTC. It yields the protein CASSPRAGGPDDEQFF.

The V call is TRBV5-1, the J call TRBJ2-7; 11 nucleotides line up with TRBD2. The CDR3 is 15 amino acids. Germline CDR1 reads SGHRS; CDR2 reads YFSETQ. J lost 2 bases, V lost 4 bases, and 5 bases had no gene match. CDR3 bases: TGCGCCAGCAGCACGGGACTAGCGGTAGCCTACGAGCAGTACTTC. This gives the protein CASSTGLAVAYEQYF.